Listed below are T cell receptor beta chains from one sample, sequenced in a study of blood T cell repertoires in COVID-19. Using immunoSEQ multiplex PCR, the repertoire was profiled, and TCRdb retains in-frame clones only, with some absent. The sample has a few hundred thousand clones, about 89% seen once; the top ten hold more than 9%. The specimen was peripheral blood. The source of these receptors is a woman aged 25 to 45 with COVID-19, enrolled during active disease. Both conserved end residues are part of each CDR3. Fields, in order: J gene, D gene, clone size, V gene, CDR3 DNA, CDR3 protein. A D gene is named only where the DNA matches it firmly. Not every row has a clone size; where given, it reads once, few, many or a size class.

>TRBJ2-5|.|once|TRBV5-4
TGTGCCAGCAGCCCCGACCTAGGCGGCCAAGAGACCCAGTACTTC
CASSPDLGGQETQYF
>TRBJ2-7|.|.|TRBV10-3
TGTGCCATCAGTGACCCAGGGCGGGACCACTCCTACGAGCAGTACTTC
CAISDPGRDHSYEQYF
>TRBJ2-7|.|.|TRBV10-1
TGCGCCAGCACGGGGGTTAGGTACGAGCAGTACTTC
CASTGVRYEQYF
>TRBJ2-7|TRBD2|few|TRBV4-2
TGTGCCAGCAGCCAAGATTTGACTAGCGGTTCCTACGAGCAGTACTTC
CASSQDLTSGSYEQYF
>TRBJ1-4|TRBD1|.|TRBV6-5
TGTGCCAGCAGTTACTCCGGGACAGGGGATGAAAAACTGTTTTTT
CASSYSGTGDEKLFF
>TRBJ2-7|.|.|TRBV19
TGTGCCAGTAGCCCCGGGTCTATCAACGAGCAGTACTTC
CASSPGSINEQYF
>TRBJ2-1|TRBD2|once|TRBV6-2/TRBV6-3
TGTGCCAGCAGTTACTCCCGGACTAGTAGCTACAATGAGCAGTTCTTC
CASSYSRTSSYNEQFF
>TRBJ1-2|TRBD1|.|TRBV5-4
TGTGCCAGCAGCTCCTCCGGGACAGTTAATAACTATGGCTACACCTTC
CASSSSGTVNNYGYTF
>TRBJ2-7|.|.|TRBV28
TGTGCCAGCAGTTTTTCCGGGATAGGAGAGCAGTACTTC
CASSFSGIGEQYF
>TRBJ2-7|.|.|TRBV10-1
TGCGCCAGCAGTGACTCCCGGGCCTACGAGCAGTACTTC
CASSDSRAYEQYF
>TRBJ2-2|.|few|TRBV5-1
TGCGCCAGCAGCAGCTTACGGGAGACCGGGGAGCTGTTTTTT
CASSSLRETGELFF
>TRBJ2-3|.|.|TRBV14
TGTGCCAGCAGCCAAGGATGGGCTAATACGCAGTATTTT
CASSQGWANTQYF
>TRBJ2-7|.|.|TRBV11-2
TGTGCCAGCAGCCCTGCTTTCGGTATCTCCTACGAGCAGTACTTC
CASSPAFGISYEQYF
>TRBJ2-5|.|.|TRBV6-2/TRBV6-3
TGTGCCAGCAGTTACCTGGGGGGACAAGAGACCCAGTACTTC
CASSYLGGQETQYF
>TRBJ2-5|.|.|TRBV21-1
TGTGCCAGCAGCAACGGGAGACTAGCGGGAAGACGGGAGACCCAGTACTTC
CASSNGRLAGRRETQYF
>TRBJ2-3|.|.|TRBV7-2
TGTGCCAGCAGCCTCTTAACAGATACGCAGTATTTT
CASSLLTDTQYF
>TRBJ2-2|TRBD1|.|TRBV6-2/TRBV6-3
TGTGCCAGCAGTTATTCGGACAGGGAAGGCACCGGGGAGCTGTTTTTT
CASSYSDREGTGELFF
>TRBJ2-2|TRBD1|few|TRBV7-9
TGTGCCAGCAGCTTAGGACAGGGGGAAAACACCGGGGAGCTGTTTTTT
CASSLGQGENTGELFF
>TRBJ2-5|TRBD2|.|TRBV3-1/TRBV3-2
TGTGCCAGCAGCCAACTAGCGGGAGGGGAGACCCAGTACTTC
CASSQLAGGETQYF
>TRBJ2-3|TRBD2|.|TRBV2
TGTGCCAGCAGTGATGGCCTAGCGGGAACAGATACGCAGTATTTT
CASSDGLAGTDTQYF
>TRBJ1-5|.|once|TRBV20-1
TGCAGTGCTAGTACTGTAGTGGGGGCGCGACAGCCCCAGCATTTT
CSASTVVGARQPQHF
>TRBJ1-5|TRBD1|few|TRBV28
TGTGCCAGCAGGGCCGGGACAGGGAGCAATCAGCCCCAGCATTTT
CASRAGTGSNQPQHF
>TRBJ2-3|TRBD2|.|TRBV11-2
TGTGCCAGCAGCTTGGGACTAGCGGGAGGCACAGATACGCAGTATTTT
CASSLGLAGGTDTQYF
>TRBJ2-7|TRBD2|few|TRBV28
TGTGCCAGCAGTCCACTAGCGGGCTACGAGCAGTACTTC
CASSPLAGYEQYF
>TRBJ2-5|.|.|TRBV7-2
TGTGCCAGCAGCCCAATTGTGGCCGAAGAGACCCAGTACTTC
CASSPIVAEETQYF
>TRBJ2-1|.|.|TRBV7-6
TGTGCCAGCAGCTTAGTCCCATCTCGGGGGAGATCATACAATGAGCAGTTCTTC
CASSLVPSRGRSYNEQFF
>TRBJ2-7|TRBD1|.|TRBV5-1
TGCGCCAGCAGCTCTCCGGGACAGATTGCCGGGGAGCAGTACTTC
CASSSPGQIAGEQYF
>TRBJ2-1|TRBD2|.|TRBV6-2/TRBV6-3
TGTGCCAGCAGCCGTAGCGGGAGCGGCAATGAGCAGTTCTTC
CASSRSGSGNEQFF
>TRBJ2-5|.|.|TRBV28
TGTGCCAGCAGTTTTGGAGGGCCCTCGGAAGAGACCCAGTACTTC
CASSFGGPSEETQYF
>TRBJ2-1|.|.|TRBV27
TGTGCCAGCAGCTGGGGGCCGGGACCCCTCTACAATGAGCAGTTCTTC
CASSWGPGPLYNEQFF
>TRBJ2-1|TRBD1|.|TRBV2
TGTGCCAGCAGGGCAACCGGGACAGGGGTCGAGCAGTTCTTC
CASRATGTGVEQFF
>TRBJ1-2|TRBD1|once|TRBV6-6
TGTGCCAGCAGTCTGGGACAGGGGGTTTCTAACTATGGCTACACCTTC
CASSLGQGVSNYGYTF